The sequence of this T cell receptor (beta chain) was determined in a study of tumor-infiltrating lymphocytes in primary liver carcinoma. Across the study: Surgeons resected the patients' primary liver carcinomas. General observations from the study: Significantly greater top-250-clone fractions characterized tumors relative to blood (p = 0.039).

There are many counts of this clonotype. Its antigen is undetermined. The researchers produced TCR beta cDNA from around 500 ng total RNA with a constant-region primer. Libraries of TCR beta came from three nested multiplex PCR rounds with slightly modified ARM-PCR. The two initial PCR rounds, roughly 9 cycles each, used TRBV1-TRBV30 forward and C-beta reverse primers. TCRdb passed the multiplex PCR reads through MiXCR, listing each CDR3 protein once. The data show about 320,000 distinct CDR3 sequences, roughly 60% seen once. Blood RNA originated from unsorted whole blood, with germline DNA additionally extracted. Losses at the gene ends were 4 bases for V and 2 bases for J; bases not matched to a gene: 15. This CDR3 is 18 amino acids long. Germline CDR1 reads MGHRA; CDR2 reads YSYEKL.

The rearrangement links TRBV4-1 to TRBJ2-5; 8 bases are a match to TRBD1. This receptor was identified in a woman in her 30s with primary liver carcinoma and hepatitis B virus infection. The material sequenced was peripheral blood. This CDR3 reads CASSPGGTGGLMQETQYF. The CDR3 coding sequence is TGCGCCAGCAGCCCAGGCGGGACAGGAGGGCTCATGCAAGAGACCCAGTACTTC.